Listed below are T cell receptor beta chains from one sample, sequenced in a study of T-cell reconstitution after alpha-beta-depleted transplantation in children. TCRdb called the PCR reads again in MiXCR, with one record for every CDR3 protein. The sample shows approximately 650,000 distinct CDR3 sequences, approximately 14% of them seen only once. The source material was PBMCs, sampled before TCRalphabeta/CD19-depleted stem cell transplant. These TCRs come from a girl aged 2 to 10 with congenital amegakaryocytic thrombocytopenia, due to receive a stem cell transplant. Each CDR3 is given without its conserved first and last residue. Size tells how often a clone was seen (once, few, many) or the class of an expanded clone, and some rows leave it out.

j_call: TRBJ2-6; clone_size: many; v_call: TRBV28; cdr3_aa: ASSFRGSGANVLT
j_call: TRBJ2-5; clone_size: NA; v_call: TRBV9; cdr3_aa: ASSVGGPTQETQY
j_call: TRBJ2-1; clone_size: few; v_call: TRBV12-3/TRBV12-4; cdr3_aa: ASSPKGAGEGYEQF
j_call: TRBJ1-2; clone_size: many; v_call: TRBV28; cdr3_aa: ASSYQRHGYT
j_call: TRBJ2-1; clone_size: few; v_call: TRBV6-5; cdr3_aa: ASSSPTGLAGGPSEQF
j_call: TRBJ2-3; clone_size: NA; v_call: TRBV30; cdr3_aa: AWSVAESSTDTQY
j_call: TRBJ1-1; clone_size: many; v_call: TRBV7-9; cdr3_aa: ASSLFSDTEAF
j_call: TRBJ1-5; clone_size: NA; v_call: TRBV12-3/TRBV12-4; cdr3_aa: ASKLGPEGQPQH
j_call: TRBJ2-1; clone_size: many; v_call: TRBV20-1; cdr3_aa: SARDGGPQVNEQF
j_call: TRBJ1-5; clone_size: few; v_call: TRBV15; cdr3_aa: ATSRDPDPRGSNQPQH
j_call: TRBJ2-1; clone_size: many; v_call: TRBV5-1; cdr3_aa: ATPGPGNEQF
j_call: TRBJ1-2; clone_size: NA; v_call: TRBV6-1; cdr3_aa: ASTLYRGWGAQNGYT
j_call: TRBJ1-2; clone_size: few; v_call: TRBV7-9; cdr3_aa: GDGEGYT
j_call: TRBJ2-5; clone_size: NA; v_call: TRBV5-1; cdr3_aa: ASSLSFGQGGETQY
j_call: TRBJ1-5; clone_size: many; v_call: TRBV12-3/TRBV12-4; cdr3_aa: ASSKWGRIKDQPQH
j_call: TRBJ2-7; clone_size: few; v_call: TRBV15; cdr3_aa: ATSREKGVSYEQY
j_call: TRBJ1-1; clone_size: many; v_call: TRBV6-5; cdr3_aa: ASRLFRDSTHEAF
j_call: TRBJ1-1; clone_size: many; v_call: TRBV29-1; cdr3_aa: SVEWGRAF
j_call: TRBJ2-1; clone_size: many; v_call: TRBV5-1; cdr3_aa: ASAPEVYNEQF
j_call: TRBJ2-1; clone_size: few; v_call: TRBV20-1; cdr3_aa: SARPPSSVNEQF
j_call: TRBJ2-5; clone_size: few; v_call: TRBV6-1; cdr3_aa: ASSEWGPRGEETQY
j_call: TRBJ2-7; clone_size: many; v_call: TRBV7-2; cdr3_aa: ATGHPGYEQY
j_call: TRBJ1-5; clone_size: NA; v_call: TRBV12-3/TRBV12-4; cdr3_aa: ASVIDGGGRANQPQH
j_call: TRBJ2-2; clone_size: many; v_call: TRBV29-1; cdr3_aa: SKTPRKGLISGELF
j_call: TRBJ2-3; clone_size: many; v_call: TRBV6-1; cdr3_aa: ASRASGRAVDTQY
j_call: TRBJ2-2; clone_size: few; v_call: TRBV29-1; cdr3_aa: SVEVVPLLAGANTGELF
j_call: TRBJ2-5; clone_size: few; v_call: TRBV5-1; cdr3_aa: ASSLAGDGTQY
j_call: TRBJ2-1; clone_size: NA; v_call: TRBV7-6; cdr3_aa: ASSLQAIPFHNEQF
j_call: TRBJ2-1; clone_size: many; v_call: TRBV25-1; cdr3_aa: ASGAEQF
j_call: TRBJ2-3; clone_size: NA; v_call: TRBV5-1; cdr3_aa: ASSLLGGDATDTQY
j_call: TRBJ2-7; clone_size: NA; v_call: TRBV5-1; cdr3_aa: ASSKGREQY
j_call: TRBJ2-1; clone_size: many; v_call: TRBV7-8; cdr3_aa: ASSFARTAQL
j_call: TRBJ1-2; clone_size: NA; v_call: TRBV5-6; cdr3_aa: ASSHIIAGPRGYT
j_call: TRBJ2-3; clone_size: few; v_call: TRBV29-1; cdr3_aa: SVDYSGREADTQY
j_call: TRBJ2-2; clone_size: NA; v_call: TRBV5-1; cdr3_aa: ASNPRGDRPGELF
j_call: TRBJ2-1; clone_size: many; v_call: TRBV7-8; cdr3_aa: ASSLVRGLALMVQF
j_call: TRBJ2-2; clone_size: NA; v_call: TRBV20-1; cdr3_aa: SARDLASGATGELF
j_call: TRBJ1-2; clone_size: few; v_call: TRBV7-9; cdr3_aa: ASSLDYFRGGYT
j_call: TRBJ2-1; clone_size: few; v_call: TRBV29-1; cdr3_aa: SVRGLAYNEQF
j_call: TRBJ2-7; clone_size: many; v_call: TRBV5-1; cdr3_aa: ASSQYSGSRYEQY
j_call: TRBJ1-4; clone_size: many; v_call: TRBV20-1; cdr3_aa: SARDLRQGVEKLF
j_call: TRBJ2-7; clone_size: many; v_call: TRBV5-1; cdr3_aa: ASSFNQLSYEQY
j_call: TRBJ1-1; clone_size: NA; v_call: TRBV20-1; cdr3_aa: SASGISGKYYTEAF
j_call: TRBJ2-7; clone_size: NA; v_call: TRBV19; cdr3_aa: ASSIRGRTGGLTYEQY
j_call: TRBJ1-5; clone_size: few; v_call: TRBV7-8; cdr3_aa: ASSLRWSGSSGNQPQH
j_call: TRBJ2-3; clone_size: few; v_call: TRBV3-1; cdr3_aa: ASSQGVGSSTDTQY
j_call: TRBJ1-5; clone_size: many; v_call: TRBV29-1; cdr3_aa: SVRTGDDSNQPQH
j_call: TRBJ2-1; clone_size: few; v_call: TRBV15; cdr3_aa: ATSRDSGGLQQF
j_call: TRBJ2-3; clone_size: many; v_call: TRBV5-1; cdr3_aa: ASSLRGQGTDTQY
j_call: TRBJ1-4; clone_size: few; v_call: TRBV19; cdr3_aa: ASSDLTSLEKLF
j_call: TRBJ2-1; clone_size: many; v_call: TRBV4-1; cdr3_aa: ASSQTTGGSYNEQF
j_call: TRBJ2-3; clone_size: few; v_call: TRBV28; cdr3_aa: ASSLGTSWGTDTQY
j_call: TRBJ2-7; clone_size: many; v_call: TRBV12-3/TRBV12-4; cdr3_aa: ASSNQAPGQGAYEQY